This is a list of T cell receptor beta chains from one sample in a study of healthy donors' naive CD4 and CD8 T cells. TCRdb independently ran MiXCR on the reads; one entry per CDR3 protein. The sample yields 180,000 or so distinct CDR3 sequences, 65% to 75% seen once. Sequenced sample: naive CD4+ and CD8+ T cells sorted from blood, pooled from several donors. The receptors were sampled from a pool of human donors in good health; the sample pools cells from several healthy donors. Both conserved end residues are part of each CDR3. The order of the fields is D gene, clone size, J gene, V gene, CDR3 protein, CDR3 DNA. The D gene is left open where the match is weak. Clone size is shown for a subset of rows, as once, few, many or a class of expanded clone.

>.|.|TRBJ2-7|TRBV29-1
CSVKAGSAAEQYF
TGCAGCGTTAAAGCGGGTTCAGCAGCCGAGCAGTACTTC
>.|once|TRBJ1-1|TRBV27
CASSLRQDVYKAFF
TGTGCCAGCAGTTTACGACAGGACGTCTATAAAGCTTTCTTT
>.|.|TRBJ2-7|TRBV20-1
CSARQGYGGAYEQYF
TGCAGTGCACGTCAGGGTTATGGAGGGGCCTACGAGCAGTACTTC
>.|few|TRBJ2-7|TRBV5-4
CASSLEQGNYEQYF
TGTGCCAGCAGCTTGGAACAAGGAAACTACGAGCAGTACTTC
>.|.|TRBJ1-3|TRBV30
CAWTWDGVSGNTIYF
TGTGCCTGGACCTGGGACGGAGTCTCTGGAAACACCATATATTTT
>TRBD1|.|TRBJ1-2|TRBV29-1
CSVERLRTGPDELGYTF
TGCAGCGTTGAGAGACTAAGGACAGGGCCCGATGAGTTGGGCTACACCTTC
>TRBD1|.|TRBJ1-1|TRBV19
CASSYQGATEAFF
TGTGCCAGTAGTTATCAGGGGGCCACTGAAGCTTTCTTT
>TRBD1|.|TRBJ1-6|TRBV6-5
CASSHKGTGGAGSPLHF
TGTGCCAGCAGTCATAAAGGGACAGGGGGCGCCGGATCACCCCTCCACTTT
>.|once|TRBJ2-3|TRBV29-1
CSVGVARATDTQYF
TGCAGCGTTGGGGTTGCGAGGGCCACAGATACGCAGTATTTT
>TRBD2|.|TRBJ2-7|TRBV6-5
CASSHPRLAGYEQYF
TGTGCCAGCAGTCATCCTCGACTAGCGGGCTACGAGCAGTACTTC
>TRBD2|.|TRBJ2-1|TRBV5-6
CASTWGGSRHNEQFF
TGTGCCAGCACCTGGGGAGGGTCCAGACACAATGAGCAGTTCTTC
>TRBD1|.|TRBJ2-1|TRBV5-1
CASSLGQGPRDEQFF
TGCGCCAGCAGCCTGGGACAGGGGCCGAGGGATGAGCAGTTCTTC
>.|.|TRBJ1-2|TRBV29-1
CSATGTEYGYTF
TGCAGCGCGACCGGGACGGAATATGGCTACACCTTC
>.|.|TRBJ1-5|TRBV27
CASSLTWVGDNQPQHF
TGTGCCAGCAGTTTAACTTGGGTAGGAGACAATCAGCCCCAGCATTTT
>.|.|TRBJ1-1|TRBV27
CASRVTGNTEAFF
TGTGCCAGCAGGGTAACAGGGAACACTGAAGCTTTCTTT
>TRBD2|few|TRBJ2-2|TRBV27
CASSPLAGVTGELFF
TGTGCCAGCAGTCCTCTAGCGGGAGTCACCGGGGAGCTGTTTTTT
>.|few|TRBJ1-1|TRBV7-9
CASSGITEAFF
TGTGCCAGCAGCGGAATCACTGAAGCTTTCTTT
>TRBD1|.|TRBJ1-6|TRBV28
CASRGQSSTRVPLHF
TGTGCCAGCAGGGGACAGTCTTCCACCCGGGTTCCCCTCCACTTT
>.|.|TRBJ2-2|TRBV29-1
CSVVGVGGELFF
TGCAGCGTTGTAGGCGTCGGCGGGGAGCTGTTTTTT
>.|.|TRBJ1-1|TRBV19
CASKSVGHNTEAFF
TGTGCCAGTAAATCGGTCGGGCACAACACTGAAGCTTTCTTT
>TRBD2|.|TRBJ2-1|TRBV5-6
CASSLLAGLSEQFF
TGTGCCAGCAGCTTGCTAGCGGGACTGAGCGAGCAGTTCTTC
>TRBD1|.|TRBJ2-7|TRBV29-1
CSPEGHRGYEQYF
TGCAGCCCCGAAGGACACAGGGGCTACGAGCAGTACTTC
>.|.|TRBJ2-1|TRBV29-1
CSATAVVAAYNEQFF
TGCAGCGCCACGGCGGTCGTAGCGGCCTACAATGAGCAGTTCTTC
>.|few|TRBJ2-7|TRBV19
CASSPGTGLYEQYF
TGTGCCAGTAGTCCAGGGACGGGTCTCTACGAGCAGTACTTC
>.|.|TRBJ2-7|TRBV29-1
CSVGRKGRPLDEQYF
TGCAGCGTTGGGCGAAAGGGGCGTCCCCTGGACGAGCAGTACTTC
>TRBD2|.|TRBJ2-3|TRBV12-3/TRBV12-4
CASSDQLAGTTGDTQYF
TGTGCCAGCAGTGACCAACTAGCGGGGACCACGGGAGATACGCAGTATTTT
>TRBD2|.|TRBJ2-5|TRBV5-1
CASRPGLAGLETQYF
TGCGCCAGCAGACCGGGACTAGCGGGACTGGAGACCCAGTACTTC
>TRBD2|.|TRBJ2-1|TRBV29-1
CSVEAYSGSSYNEQFF
TGCAGCGTTGAAGCTTATAGCGGGAGCTCCTACAATGAGCAGTTCTTC
>.|.|TRBJ1-1|TRBV29-1
CSVDGQQNTEAFF
TGCAGCGTTGACGGGCAGCAGAACACTGAAGCTTTCTTT
>.|.|TRBJ1-2|TRBV2
CASNKDHGSYGYTF
TGTGCCAGCAACAAGGATCACGGGAGTTATGGCTACACCTTC
>.|.|TRBJ1-1|TRBV29-1
CSVEKGTDAKAFF
TGCAGCGTTGAAAAAGGTACGGACGCGAAAGCTTTCTTT